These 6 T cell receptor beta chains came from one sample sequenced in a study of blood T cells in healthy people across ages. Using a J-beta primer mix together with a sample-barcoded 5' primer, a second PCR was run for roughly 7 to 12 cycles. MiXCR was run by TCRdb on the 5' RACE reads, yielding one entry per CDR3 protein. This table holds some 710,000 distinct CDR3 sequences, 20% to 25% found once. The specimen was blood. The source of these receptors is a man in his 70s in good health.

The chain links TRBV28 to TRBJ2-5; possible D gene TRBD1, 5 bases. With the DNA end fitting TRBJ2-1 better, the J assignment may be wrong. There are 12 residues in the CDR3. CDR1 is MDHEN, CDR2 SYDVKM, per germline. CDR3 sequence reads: CASSLKGLGQFF. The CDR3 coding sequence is TGTGCCAGCAGTTTAAAGGGGCTAGGGCAGTTCTTC.

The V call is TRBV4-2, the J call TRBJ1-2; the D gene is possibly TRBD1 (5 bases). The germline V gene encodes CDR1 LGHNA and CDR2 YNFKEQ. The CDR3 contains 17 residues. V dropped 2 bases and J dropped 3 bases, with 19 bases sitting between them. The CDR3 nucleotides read TGTGCCAGCAGCCAAACCCAAGGGGCCCTCCAATACTATGGCTACACCTTC. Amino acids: CASSQTQGALQYYGYTF.

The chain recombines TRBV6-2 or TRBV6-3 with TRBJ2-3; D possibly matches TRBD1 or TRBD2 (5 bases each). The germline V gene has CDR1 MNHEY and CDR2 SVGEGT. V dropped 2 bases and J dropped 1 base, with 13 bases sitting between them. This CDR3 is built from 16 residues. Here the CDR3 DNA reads TGTGCCAGCAGTTACGGGGACGGAGGCGGCACAGATACGCAGTATTTT. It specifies CASSYGDGGGTDTQYF.

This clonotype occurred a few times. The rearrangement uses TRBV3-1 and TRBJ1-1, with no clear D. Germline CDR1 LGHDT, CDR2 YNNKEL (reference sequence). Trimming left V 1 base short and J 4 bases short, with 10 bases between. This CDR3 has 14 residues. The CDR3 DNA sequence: TGTGCCAGCAGCCAAGTAAGGGAGGGCACTGAAGCTTTCTTT. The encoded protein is CASSQVREGTEAFF.

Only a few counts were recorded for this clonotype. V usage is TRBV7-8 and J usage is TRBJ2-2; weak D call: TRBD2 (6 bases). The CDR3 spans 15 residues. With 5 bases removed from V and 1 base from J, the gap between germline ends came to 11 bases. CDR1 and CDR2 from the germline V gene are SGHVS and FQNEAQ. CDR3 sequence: CASSITSMNTGELFF. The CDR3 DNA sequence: TGTGCCAGCAGCATTACTAGCATGAACACCGGGGAGCTGTTTTTT.

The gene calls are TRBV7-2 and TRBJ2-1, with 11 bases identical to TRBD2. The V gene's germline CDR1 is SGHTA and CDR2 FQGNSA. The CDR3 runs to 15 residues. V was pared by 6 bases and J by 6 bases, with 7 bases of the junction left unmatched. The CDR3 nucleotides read TGTGCCAGCAGGCAAACCGGGACTAGCGGCAATGAGCAGTTCTTC. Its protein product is CASRQTGTSGNEQFF.